These T cell receptor beta chains were read from a single sample in a study of long-term antiretroviral therapy in people with HIV. Sequencing used immunoSEQ multiplex PCR; TCRdb keeps in-frame clones, though not all of them. The table has roughly 28,000 clones, roughly 90% seen once. Sequenced material: unsorted PBMCs, taken 1.8 years after starting antiretroviral therapy. The receptor source for this set is a young woman with HIV. Each CDR3 is given with its conserved first and last residue. D genes are given only for firm matches. Only part of the rows carry a size: once, few, many, or a class if the clone is expanded.

len	v_gene	j_gene	d_gene	abundance	CDR3aa	CDR3nt
18	TRBV4-3	TRBJ1-4	-	-	CASSLALTSPSTNEKLFF	TGCGCCAGCAGCCTGGCCCTAACTAGTCCCTCAACTAATGAAAAACTGTTTTTT
14	TRBV19	TRBJ1-1	-	-	CASSIGGEDTEAFF	TGTGCCAGTAGTATAGGAGGGGAGGACACTGAAGCTTTCTTT
16	TRBV28	TRBJ2-7	TRBD2	-	CASRGGLAGVAYEQYF	TGTGCCAGCAGGGGGGGTCTAGCGGGAGTCGCCTACGAGCAGTACTTC
17	TRBV6-1	TRBJ2-7	TRBD2	-	CASSELTSEVSSYEQYF	TGTGCCAGCAGTGAATTGACTAGCGAAGTGAGCTCCTACGAGCAGTACTTC
15	TRBV11-2	TRBJ2-7	TRBD2	-	CASSSGLASSYEQYF	TGTGCCAGCAGCTCGGGACTAGCGAGCTCCTACGAGCAGTACTTC
12	TRBV9	TRBJ2-5	-	-	CASSVEGATQYF	TGTGCCAGCAGCGTAGAAGGGGCGACCCAGTACTTC
12	TRBV6-1	TRBJ2-1	-	-	CASRLQHNEQFF	TGTGCCTCCAGGCTACAACACAATGAGCAGTTCTTC
17	TRBV9	TRBJ2-2	-	-	CASSVDPGRERSGELFF	TGTGCCAGCAGCGTAGACCCCGGGCGGGAAAGGTCCGGGGAGCTGTTTTTT
15	TRBV5-1	TRBJ1-5	-	once	CASSLAGSGNQPQHF	TGCGCCAGCAGCTTGGCCGGGTCGGGCAATCAGCCCCAGCATTTT
13	TRBV7-2	TRBJ1-3	TRBD1	-	CATDRGSGNTIYF	TGTGCCACCGACAGGGGCTCTGGAAACACCATATATTTT
16	TRBV9	TRBJ1-1	-	-	CASSDEEGFGYTEAFF	TGTGCCAGCAGCGATGAGGAGGGGTTTGGGTACACTGAAGCTTTCTTT
16	TRBV9	TRBJ1-2	-	-	CASRLHPTGPFYGYTF	TGTGCCAGCAGATTACACCCGACAGGACCCTTCTATGGCTACACCTTC
11	TRBV11-2	TRBJ1-4	-	once	CASSPGGKLFF	TGTGCCAGCAGCCCGGGGGGAAAACTGTTTTTT